This T cell receptor (beta chain) was captured by sequencing in a study of T cells after somatic rescue of genetic block. This clone appeared a single time. Assay used: immunoSEQ multiplex PCR; TCRdb lists only in-frame clones, some missing. The table includes 45,000 to 55,000 clones, approximately 96% detected once. The CDR3 contains 18 residues. The J segment lost 8 bases and the V segment lost 5 bases, leaving 16 bases of the junction unmatched. Germline V gives CDR1 MNHEY, CDR2 SMNVEV (reference sequence). The sequenced sample was peripheral blood mononuclear cells (PBMCs). This sequence joins TRBV27 and TRBJ1-6; TRBD1 matches 9 bases. This TCR derives from a child in the first two years of life. The CDR3 DNA follows: TGTGCCAGCAGTCCCGGACAGGGGCGGGCTCATAGGGATTCACCCCTCCACTTT. Its protein product is CASSPGQGRAHRDSPLHF.